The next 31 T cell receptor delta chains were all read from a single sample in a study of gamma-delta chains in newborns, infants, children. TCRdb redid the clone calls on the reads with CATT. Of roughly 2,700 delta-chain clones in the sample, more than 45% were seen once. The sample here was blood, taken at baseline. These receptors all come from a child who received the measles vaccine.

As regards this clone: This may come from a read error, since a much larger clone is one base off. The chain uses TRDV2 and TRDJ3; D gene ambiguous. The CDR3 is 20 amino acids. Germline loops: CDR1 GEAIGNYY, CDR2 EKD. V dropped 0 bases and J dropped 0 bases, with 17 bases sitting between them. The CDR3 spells CACDTVRGSSSSWDTRQMFF. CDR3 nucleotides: TGTGCCTGTGACACCGTCCGTGGGAGTTCGAGCTCCTGGGACACCCGACAGATGTTTTTC.

The CDR3, as DNA: TGTGCCTTCCGTTACGGCCTTCCCGTACTGGGGGAACGGGATAAACTCATCTTT. Translating gives CAFRYGLPVLGERDKLIF. The chain joins TRDV3 to TRDJ1; 9 nucleotides match TRDD3. The CDR3 is made up of 18 amino acids. V was pared by 3 bases and J by 5 bases, with 22 bases of the junction left unmatched. Germline CDR1 is TVYSNPD and CDR2 is GDNSRS (reference sequence).

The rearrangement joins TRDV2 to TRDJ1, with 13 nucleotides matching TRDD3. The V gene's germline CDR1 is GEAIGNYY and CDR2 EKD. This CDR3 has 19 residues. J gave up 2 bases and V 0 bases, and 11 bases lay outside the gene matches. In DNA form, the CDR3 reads TGTGCCTGTGACACCTTACTGGGGGATACGCGTAGGAAAACCGATAAACTCATCTTT. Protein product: CACDTLLGDTRRKTDKLIF.

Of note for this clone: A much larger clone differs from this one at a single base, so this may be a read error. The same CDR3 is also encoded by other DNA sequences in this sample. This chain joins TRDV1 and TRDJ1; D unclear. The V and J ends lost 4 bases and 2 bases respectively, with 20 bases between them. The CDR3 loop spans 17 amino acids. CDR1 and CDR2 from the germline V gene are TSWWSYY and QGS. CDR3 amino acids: CALGALLKATGTDKLIF. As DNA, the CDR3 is TGTGCTCTTGGGGCCCTTTTAAAAGCCACGGGGACCGATAAACTCATCTTT.

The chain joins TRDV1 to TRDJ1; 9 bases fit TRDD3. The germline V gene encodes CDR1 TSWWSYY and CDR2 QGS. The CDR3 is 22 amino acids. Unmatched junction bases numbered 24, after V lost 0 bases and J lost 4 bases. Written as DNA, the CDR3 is TGTGCTCTTGGGGAACTAGTGCTGACGGGGCTGGACTGGGGGACACGTCTCGATAAACTCATCTTT. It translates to CALGELVLTGLDWGTRLDKLIF.

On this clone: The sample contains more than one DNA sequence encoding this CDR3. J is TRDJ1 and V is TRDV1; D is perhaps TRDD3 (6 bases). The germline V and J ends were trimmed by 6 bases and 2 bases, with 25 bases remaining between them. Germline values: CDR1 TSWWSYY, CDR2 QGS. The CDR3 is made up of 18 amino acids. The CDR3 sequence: CALGDVLGYYFRTDKLIF. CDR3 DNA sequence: TGTGCTCTTGGTGACGTACTGGGATATTACTTTAGGACCGATAAACTCATCTTT.

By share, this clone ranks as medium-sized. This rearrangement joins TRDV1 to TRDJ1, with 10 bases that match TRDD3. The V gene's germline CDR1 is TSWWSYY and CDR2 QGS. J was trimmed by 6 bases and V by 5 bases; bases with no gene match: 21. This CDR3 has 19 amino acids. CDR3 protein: CALGPPYPPTGGFAHKLIF. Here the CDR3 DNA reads TGTGCTCTTGGGCCTCCCTATCCCCCGACTGGGGGATTCGCCCATAAACTCATCTTT.

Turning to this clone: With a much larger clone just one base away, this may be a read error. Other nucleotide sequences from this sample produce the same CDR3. The CDR3 region is CALGGAFPSYWGIYTDKLIF. In nucleotides, the CDR3 is TGTGCTCTTGGGGGGGCCTTCCCCTCCTACTGGGGGATCTACACCGATAAACTCATCTTC. The V call is TRDV1, the J call TRDJ1, with 10 bases that match TRDD3. Germline assignment: CDR1 TSWWSYY and CDR2 QGS. The CDR3 is 20 residues long.

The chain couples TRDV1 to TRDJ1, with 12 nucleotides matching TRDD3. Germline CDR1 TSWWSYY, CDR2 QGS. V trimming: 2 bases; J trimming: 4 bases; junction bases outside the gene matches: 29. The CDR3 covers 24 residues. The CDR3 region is CALGEIPIIVETGGYSGYDDKLIF. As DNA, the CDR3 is TGTGCTCTTGGGGAAATTCCTATAATCGTAGAGACTGGGGGATACAGCGGGTATGACGATAAACTCATCTTT.

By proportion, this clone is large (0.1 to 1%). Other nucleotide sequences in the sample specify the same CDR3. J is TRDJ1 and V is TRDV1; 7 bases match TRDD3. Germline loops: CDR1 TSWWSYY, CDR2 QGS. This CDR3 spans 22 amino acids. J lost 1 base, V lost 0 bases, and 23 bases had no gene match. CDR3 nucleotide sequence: TGTGCTCTTGGGGAACTAGAATCCCACCCCTACTGGGGAGAGTCGGTCACCGATAAACTCATCTTT. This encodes CALGELESHPYWGESVTDKLIF.

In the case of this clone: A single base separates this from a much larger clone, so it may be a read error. CDR3 nucleotides: TGTGCAGCAAGCGCGTCCTACTGGGATACCACTTTCACAGCACAACTCTTCTTT. Amino acids: CAASASYWDTTFTAQLFF. V and J are TRAV29/DV5 and TRDJ2; possible D gene TRDD3, 7 bases. The CDR3 is made up of 18 amino acids. CDR1 NSMFDY and CDR2 ISSIKDK come from the germline V gene.

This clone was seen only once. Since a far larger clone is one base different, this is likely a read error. CDR3 DNA sequence: TGTGCCTGTGACACCGTGGGGGTTACGGGCAGCTCCTGGGACACCCGACAGATGTTTTTC. It is translated as CACDTVGVTGSSWDTRQMFF. The rearrangement uses TRDV2 and TRDJ3; D possibly corresponds to TRDD3 (6 bases). V lost 0 bases and J lost 0, with 17 bases in between. CDR3 size: 20 residues. Germline lookup yields CDR1 GEAIGNYY and CDR2 EKD.

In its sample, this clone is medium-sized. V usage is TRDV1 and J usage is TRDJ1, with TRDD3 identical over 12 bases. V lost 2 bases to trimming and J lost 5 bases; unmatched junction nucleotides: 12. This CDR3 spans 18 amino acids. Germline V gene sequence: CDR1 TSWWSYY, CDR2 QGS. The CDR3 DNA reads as TGTGCTCTTGGGGAATTCGTTGGACCTGGGGGATACGCGGATAAACTCATCTTT. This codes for CALGEFVGPGGYADKLIF.

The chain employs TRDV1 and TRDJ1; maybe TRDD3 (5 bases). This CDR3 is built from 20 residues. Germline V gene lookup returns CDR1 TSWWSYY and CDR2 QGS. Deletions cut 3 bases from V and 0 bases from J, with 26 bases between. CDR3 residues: CALGDTLPRVGVDYTDKLIF. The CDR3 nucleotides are TGTGCTCTTGGGGATACGTTGCCACGTGTTGGGGTGGATTACACCGATAAACTCATCTTT.

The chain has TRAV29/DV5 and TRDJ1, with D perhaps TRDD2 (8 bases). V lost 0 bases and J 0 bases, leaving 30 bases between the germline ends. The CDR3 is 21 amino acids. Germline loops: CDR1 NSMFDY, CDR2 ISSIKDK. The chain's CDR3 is CAASDRLPTPYWGVNTDKLIF. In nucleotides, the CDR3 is TGTGCAGCAAGCGATCGGCTTCCTACCCCATACTGGGGTGTTAACACCGATAAACTCATCTTT.

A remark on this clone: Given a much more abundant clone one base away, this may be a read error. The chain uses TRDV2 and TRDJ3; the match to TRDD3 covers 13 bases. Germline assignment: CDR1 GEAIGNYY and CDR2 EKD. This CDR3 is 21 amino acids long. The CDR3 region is CARDTVLGDTMSSWDTRQMFF. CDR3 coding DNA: TGTGCCCGTGACACCGTACTGGGGGATACGATGAGCTCCTGGGACACCCGACAGATGTTTTTC.

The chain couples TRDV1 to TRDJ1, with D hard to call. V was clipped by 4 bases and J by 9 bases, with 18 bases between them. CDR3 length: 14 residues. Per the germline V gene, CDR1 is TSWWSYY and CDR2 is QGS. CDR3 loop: CALGADPPRGQLIF. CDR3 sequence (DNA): TGTGCTCTTGGGGCCGACCCACCCCGGGGTCAACTCATCTTT.

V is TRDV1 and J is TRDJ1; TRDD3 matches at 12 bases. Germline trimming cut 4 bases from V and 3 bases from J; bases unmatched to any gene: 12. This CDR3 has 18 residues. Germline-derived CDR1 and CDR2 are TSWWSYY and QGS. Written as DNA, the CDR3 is TGTGCTCTTGGGGTAACCCTGTCCTCTGGGGGATACGCCGATAAACTCATCTTT. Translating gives CALGVTLSSGGYADKLIF.

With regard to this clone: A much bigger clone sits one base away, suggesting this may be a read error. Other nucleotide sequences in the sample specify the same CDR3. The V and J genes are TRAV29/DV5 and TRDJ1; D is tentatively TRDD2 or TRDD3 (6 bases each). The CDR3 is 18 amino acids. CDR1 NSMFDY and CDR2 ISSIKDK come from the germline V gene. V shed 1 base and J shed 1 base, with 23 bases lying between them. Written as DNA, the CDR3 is TGTGCAGCAAGCACCTTCCACTCTACTGGGCGGTCCACCGATAAACTCATCTTT. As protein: CAASTFHSTGRSTDKLIF.

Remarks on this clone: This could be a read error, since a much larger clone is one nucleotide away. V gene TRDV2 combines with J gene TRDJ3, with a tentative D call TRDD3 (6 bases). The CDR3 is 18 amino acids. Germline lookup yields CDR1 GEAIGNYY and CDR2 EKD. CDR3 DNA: TGTGCCCGTGACACCGGGGATTTTAGCTCCTGGGACACCCGACAGATGTTTTTC. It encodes CARDTGDFSSWDTRQMFF.

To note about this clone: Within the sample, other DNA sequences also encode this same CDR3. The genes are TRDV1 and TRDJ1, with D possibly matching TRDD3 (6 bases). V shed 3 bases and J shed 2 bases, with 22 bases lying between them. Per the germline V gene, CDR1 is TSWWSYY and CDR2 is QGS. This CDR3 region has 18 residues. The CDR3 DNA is TGTGCTCTTGGGGACGTACTGGGATATTACTTTAGGACCGATAAACTCATCTTT. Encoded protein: CALGDVLGYYFRTDKLIF.

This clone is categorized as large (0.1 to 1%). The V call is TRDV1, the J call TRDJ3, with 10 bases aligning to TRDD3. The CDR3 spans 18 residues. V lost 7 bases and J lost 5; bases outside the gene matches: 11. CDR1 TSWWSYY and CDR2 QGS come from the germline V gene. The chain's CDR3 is CALDGLVGDTGDTRQMFF. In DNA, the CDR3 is TGTGCTCTTGATGGGTTGGTGGGGGATACAGGGGACACCCGACAGATGTTTTTC.

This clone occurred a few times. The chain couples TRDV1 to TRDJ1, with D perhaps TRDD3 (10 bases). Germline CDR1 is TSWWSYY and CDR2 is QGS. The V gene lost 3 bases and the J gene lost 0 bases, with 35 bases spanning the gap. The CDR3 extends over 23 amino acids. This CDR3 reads CALGDSLHLPTTGGSLYTDKLIF. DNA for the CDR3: TGTGCTCTTGGGGACTCCCTTCACCTTCCTACGACTGGGGGATCTCTGTACACCGATAAACTCATCTTT.

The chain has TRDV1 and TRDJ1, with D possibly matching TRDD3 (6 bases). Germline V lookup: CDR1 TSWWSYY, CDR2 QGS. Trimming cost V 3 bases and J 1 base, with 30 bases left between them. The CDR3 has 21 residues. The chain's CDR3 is CALGDTTPYWEIRKPTDKLIF. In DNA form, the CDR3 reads TGTGCTCTTGGGGACACAACTCCGTACTGGGAGATACGAAAACCCACCGATAAACTCATCTTT.

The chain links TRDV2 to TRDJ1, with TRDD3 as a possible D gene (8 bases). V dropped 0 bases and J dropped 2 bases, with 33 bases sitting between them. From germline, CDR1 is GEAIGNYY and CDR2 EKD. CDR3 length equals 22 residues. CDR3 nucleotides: TGTGCCTGTGACACCCTCCTTTCCTACCTAAACCTCACTGGGGGTTCTACCGATAAACTCATCTTT. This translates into CACDTLLSYLNLTGGSTDKLIF.

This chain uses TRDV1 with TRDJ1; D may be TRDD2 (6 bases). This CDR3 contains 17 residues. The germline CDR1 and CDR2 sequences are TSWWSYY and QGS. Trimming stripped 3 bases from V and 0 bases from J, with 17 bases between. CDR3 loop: CALGDGLPRGHTDKLIF. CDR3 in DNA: TGTGCTCTTGGGGACGGTCTTCCTCGGGGACACACCGATAAACTCATCTTT.

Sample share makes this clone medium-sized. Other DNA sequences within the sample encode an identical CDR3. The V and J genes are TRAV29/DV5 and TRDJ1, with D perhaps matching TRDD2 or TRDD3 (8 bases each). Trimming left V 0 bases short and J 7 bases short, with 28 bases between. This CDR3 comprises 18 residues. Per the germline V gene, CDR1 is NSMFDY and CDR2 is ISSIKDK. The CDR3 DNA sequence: TGTGCAGCAAGCGTGTTGGCTTCCTACTCACTGGGGGGCCTTAAACTCATCTTT. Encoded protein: CAASVLASYSLGGLKLIF.

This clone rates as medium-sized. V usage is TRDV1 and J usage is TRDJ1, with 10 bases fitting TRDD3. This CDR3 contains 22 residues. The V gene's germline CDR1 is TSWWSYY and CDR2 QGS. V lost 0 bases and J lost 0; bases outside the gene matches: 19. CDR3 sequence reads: CALGELCRTGGLEYVYTDKLIF. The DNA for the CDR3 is TGTGCTCTTGGGGAACTGTGTCGTACTGGGGGATTGGAATATGTGTACACCGATAAACTCATCTTT.

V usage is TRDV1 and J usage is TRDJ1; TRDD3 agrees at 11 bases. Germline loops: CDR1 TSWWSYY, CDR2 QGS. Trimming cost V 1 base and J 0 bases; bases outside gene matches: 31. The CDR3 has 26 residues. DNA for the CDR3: TGTGCTCTTGGGGAACAGGGGGGGGATTTTCGGTACTGGGGGATAAAACCCCTCACGTACACCGATAAACTCATCTTT. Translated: CALGEQGGDFRYWGIKPLTYTDKLIF.

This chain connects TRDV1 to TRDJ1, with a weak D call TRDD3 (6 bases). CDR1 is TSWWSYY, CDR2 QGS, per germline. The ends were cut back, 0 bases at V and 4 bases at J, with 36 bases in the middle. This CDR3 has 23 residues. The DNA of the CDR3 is TGTGCTCTTGGGGAACTTATAGCACGGGCCCTCGGGGGGACGAATGTAGTAGACGATAAACTCATCTTT. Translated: CALGELIARALGGTNVVDDKLIF.

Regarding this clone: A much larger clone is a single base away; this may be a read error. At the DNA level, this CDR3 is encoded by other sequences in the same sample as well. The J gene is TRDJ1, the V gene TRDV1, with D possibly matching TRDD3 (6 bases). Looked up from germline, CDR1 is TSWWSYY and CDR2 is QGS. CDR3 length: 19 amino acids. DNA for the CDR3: TGCGCTCTTGGGGGCTCCTTCGGGGGAATACGCAGGCAGACCGATAAACTCATCTTT. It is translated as CALGGSFGGIRRQTDKLIF.